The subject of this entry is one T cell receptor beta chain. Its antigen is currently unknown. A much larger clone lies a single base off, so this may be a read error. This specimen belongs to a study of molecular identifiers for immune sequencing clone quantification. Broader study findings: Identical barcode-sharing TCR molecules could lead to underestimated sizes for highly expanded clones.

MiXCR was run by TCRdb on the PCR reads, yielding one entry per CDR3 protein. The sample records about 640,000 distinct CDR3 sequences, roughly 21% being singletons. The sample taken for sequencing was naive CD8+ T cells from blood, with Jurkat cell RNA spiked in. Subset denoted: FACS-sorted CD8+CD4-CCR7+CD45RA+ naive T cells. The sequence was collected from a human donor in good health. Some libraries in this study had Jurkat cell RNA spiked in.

The DNA for the CDR3 is TGCAGTGCTAGAGATTCAGGTTCTGGCTACATCTTC. Translating gives CSARDSGSGYIF. The genes are TRBV20-1 and TRBJ1-2; no clear D gene. This CDR3 is 12 amino acids long. Per germline, CDR1 DFQATT and CDR2 SNEGSKA (reference sequence).